A single sample is the source of the 12 T cell receptor beta chains below, sequenced in a study of control samples from healthy donors and cancer patients. Sequencing used immunoSEQ multiplex PCR; TCRdb keeps in-frame clones, though not all of them. This sample yields some 140,000 clones, of which roughly 92% are seen a single time; approximately 10% belongs to the top ten. The sample comprised blood. Every receptor here comes from a man younger than 40 in good health.

This clone has just one count. This rearrangement joins TRBV20-1 to TRBJ2-3; 7 bases map to TRBD2. Per germline, CDR1 DFQATT and CDR2 SNEGSKA (reference sequence). The CDR3 contains 10 residues. The J segment lost 14 bases and the V segment lost 4 bases, leaving 6 bases of the junction unmatched. Written as DNA, the CDR3 is TGCAGTGCTACGGGAGCGGGAACGTATTTT. It encodes CSATGAGTYF.

The chain combines TRBV9 with TRBJ1-5, with D unresolved. Trimming removed 4 bases at V and 4 bases at J, with 9 bases between. Germline CDR1 SGDLS, CDR2 YYNGEE. This CDR3 has 13 amino acids. CDR3 loop: CASSLQPNQPQHF. The CDR3 DNA follows: TGTGCCAGCAGCCTACAGCCTAATCAGCCCCAGCATTTT.

The V call is TRBV7-2, the J call TRBJ2-5; 7 bases map to TRBD1. Trimming cost V 1 base and J 7 bases; bases outside gene matches: 6. This CDR3 comprises 14 residues. CDR1 is SGHTA, CDR2 FQGNSA, per germline. Written as DNA, the CDR3 is TGTGCCAGCAGCTTAGACAGGGGCGGCGGGACCCAGTACTTC. Translated, it gives CASSLDRGGGTQYF.

The chain uses TRBV18 and TRBJ2-6; D is undetermined. V was trimmed by 4 bases and J by 6 bases, leaving 7 bases between them. This CDR3 spans 13 amino acids. CDR1 is KGHSH and CDR2 is LQKENI in the germline V gene. In nucleotides, the CDR3 is TGTGCCAGCTCACTGCCCCCGGCCAACGTCCTGACTTTC. Its protein product is CASSLPPANVLTF.

The chain joins TRBV28 to TRBJ1-1; D gene unclear. V was trimmed by 4 bases and J by 0 bases, leaving 12 bases between them. The CDR3 spans 15 residues. Per the germline V gene, CDR1 is MDHEN and CDR2 is SYDVKM. CDR3 nucleotides: TGTGCCAGCAGTTCCCCCAAGGGAATGAACACTGAAGCTTTCTTT. It specifies CASSSPKGMNTEAFF. Variable domain in full (rest from reference TRBV28 and TRBJ1-1): DVKVTQSSRYLVKRTGEKVFLECVQDMDHENMFWYRQDPGLGLRLIYFSYDVKMKEKGDIPEGYSVSREKKERFSLILESASTNQTSMYLCASSSPKGMNTEAFFGQGTRLTVV.

The rearrangement links TRBV10-1 to TRBJ2-7; the match to TRBD2 covers 12 bases. Germline assignment: CDR1 WNHNN and CDR2 SYGVQD (reference sequence). Germline trimming cut 0 bases from V and 6 bases from J; bases unmatched to any gene: 3. This CDR3 contains 15 residues. This CDR3 reads CASSESASGRGEQYF. The CDR3 nucleotides are TGCGCCAGCAGTGAGTCGGCTAGCGGGAGGGGCGAGCAGTACTTC.

V is TRBV11-3 and J is TRBJ1-2; a weak D match, TRBD1 (5 bases). This CDR3 is 13 amino acids long. Germline V gene sequence: CDR1 SGHNT, CDR2 YENEEA. The ends were cut back, 0 bases at V and 6 bases at J, with 8 bases in the middle. CDR3 nucleotides: TGTGCCAGCAGCTTAGAAGGGGCAAATGGCTACACCTTC. It specifies CASSLEGANGYTF. The variable domain in full, completed from reference TRBV11-3 and TRBJ1-2, reads EAGVVQSPRYKIIEKKQPVAFWCNPISGHNTLYWYLQNLGQGPELLIRYENEEAVDDSQLPKDRFSAERLKGVDSTLKIQPAELGDSAVYLCASSLEGANGYTFGSGTRLTVV.

V is TRBV2 and J is TRBJ2-7; no definite D call. The CDR3 has 14 amino acids. Germline V gene data show CDR1 as SNHLY and CDR2 as FYNNEI. V lost 4 bases to trimming and J lost 3 bases, with 13 bases between them. CDR3 region: CASSGGQYFYEQYF. In DNA form, the CDR3 reads TGTGCCAGCAGTGGGGGTCAGTACTTCTACGAGCAGTACTTC.

This chain joins TRBV19 and TRBJ1-2, with TRBD1 matching 7 bases. With V trimmed by 9 bases and J by 0 bases, 10 bases remained unmatched. The CDR3 totals 15 residues. Germline CDR1 is LNHDA and CDR2 is SQIVND (reference sequence). CDR3 in DNA: TGTGCCAGCCGGACAGGTCTGATCACTAACTATGGCTACACCTTC. Its translation is CASRTGLITNYGYTF. The variable domain in full, with the rest retrieved from reference TRBV19 and TRBJ1-2, is DGGITQSPKYLFRKEGQNVTLSCEQNLNHDAMYWYRQDPGQGLRLIYYSQIVNDFQKGDIAEGYSVSREKKESFPLTVTSAQKNPTAFYLCASRTGLITNYGYTFGSGTRLTVV.

V gene TRBV15 combines with J gene TRBJ2-7; TRBD1 aligns across 7 bases. The CDR3 totals 15 residues. CDR1 and CDR2 (germline): LNHNV, YYDKDF (reference sequence). V lost 1 base and J lost 4; bases outside the gene matches: 7. This CDR3 reads CATSRVRDRNYEQYF. Written as DNA, the CDR3 is TGTGCCACCAGCAGAGTCCGGGACAGAAATTACGAGCAGTACTTC.

The chain has TRBV12-3 or TRBV12-4 and TRBJ2-1, with D perhaps TRBD2 (6 bases). The CDR3 extends over 13 amino acids. Trimming shortened V by 9 bases and J by 0 bases, and 9 bases separated the two germline ends. The CDR3 nucleotides read TGTGCCAGTCGGGAGTACTCCTACAATGAGCAGTTCTTC. Translating gives CASREYSYNEQFF.

The rearrangement joins TRBV9 to TRBJ2-3; D gene unclear. Germline CDR1 and CDR2: SGDLS and YYNGEE. The CDR3 extends over 15 amino acids. The V and J ends lost 3 bases and 1 base respectively, with 12 bases between them. CDR3 protein: CASSDYGVGTDTQYF. CDR3 coding DNA: TGTGCCAGCAGCGACTATGGGGTGGGCACAGATACGCAGTATTTT.